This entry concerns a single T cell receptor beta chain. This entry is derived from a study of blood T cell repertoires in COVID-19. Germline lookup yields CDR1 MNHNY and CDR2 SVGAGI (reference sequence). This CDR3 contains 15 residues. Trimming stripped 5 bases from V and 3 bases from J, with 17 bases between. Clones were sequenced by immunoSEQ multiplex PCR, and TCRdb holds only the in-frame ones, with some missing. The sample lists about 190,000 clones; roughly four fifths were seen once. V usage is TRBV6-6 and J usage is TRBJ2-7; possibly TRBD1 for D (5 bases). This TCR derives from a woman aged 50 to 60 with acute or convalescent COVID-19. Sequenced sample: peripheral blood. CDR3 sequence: CASSGPTVTRYEQYF. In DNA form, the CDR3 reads TGTGCCAGCAGTGGTCCGACAGTCACCCGCTACGAGCAGTACTTC.